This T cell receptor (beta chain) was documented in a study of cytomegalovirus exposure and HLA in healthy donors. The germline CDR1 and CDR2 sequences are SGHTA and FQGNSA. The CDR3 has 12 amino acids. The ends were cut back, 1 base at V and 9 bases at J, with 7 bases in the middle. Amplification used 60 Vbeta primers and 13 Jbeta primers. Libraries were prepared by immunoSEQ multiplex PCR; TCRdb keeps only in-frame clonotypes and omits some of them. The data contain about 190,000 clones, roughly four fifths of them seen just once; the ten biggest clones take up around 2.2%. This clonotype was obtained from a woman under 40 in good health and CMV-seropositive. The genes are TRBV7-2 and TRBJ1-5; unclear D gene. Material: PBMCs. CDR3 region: CASSLEGGPQHF. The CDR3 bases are TGTGCCAGCAGCTTAGAGGGAGGGCCCCAGCATTTT.